Following are 23 T cell receptor beta chains from one sample sequenced in a study of somatic mutations in cytotoxic T cells in rheumatoid arthritis. The protocol was immunoSEQ multiplex PCR, while the TCRdb copy is restricted to in-frame clones and leaves out a portion. Among approximately 16,000 clones listed, roughly 74% were seen once. The sequenced material came from CD8+ T cells sorted from blood. These receptors came from an adult with rheumatoid arthritis.

This rearrangement joins TRBV4-1 to TRBJ2-7; D gene unclear. V lost 1 base to trimming and J lost 3 bases, with 10 bases between them. Germline V CDR1 and CDR2: MGHRA, YSYEKL. The CDR3 is made up of 14 amino acids. The CDR3 DNA sequence: TGCGCCAGCAGCCAAGGCAGCCCGGGCTACGAGCAGTACTTC. Its protein product is CASSQGSPGYEQYF.

The chain is built from TRBV7-9 and TRBJ1-4; D unresolved. Germline V gene sequence: CDR1 SEHNR, CDR2 FQNEAQ (reference sequence). Trimming removed 0 bases at V and 0 bases at J, with 11 bases between. CDR3 length: 17 amino acids. CDR3 loop: CASSLAGTPATNEKLFF. CDR3 coding DNA: TGTGCCAGCAGCTTAGCTGGTACGCCGGCAACTAATGAAAAACTGTTTTTT.

V and J are TRBV6-1 and TRBJ2-5; 9 bases line up with TRBD2. The J segment lost 2 bases and the V segment lost 0 bases, leaving 7 bases of the junction unmatched. Germline V gene data show CDR1 as MNHNS and CDR2 as SASEGT. The CDR3 is 17 amino acids. The CDR3 bases are TGTGCCAGCAGTGAAGCGAGAAGGACTAGCGTACAAGAGACCCAGTACTTC. This encodes CASSEARRTSVQETQYF.

The J gene is TRBJ2-5, the V gene TRBV19, with TRBD2 as a possible D gene (7 bases). Trimming pared 2 bases from V and 1 base from J, leaving 11 bases between. Looked up from germline, CDR1 is LNHDA and CDR2 is SQIVND (reference sequence). The CDR3 loop spans 15 amino acids. The CDR3 nucleotides read TGTGCCAGTAGTATAACGGGGGGCCCCCAAGAGACCCAGTACTTC. Its protein product is CASSITGGPQETQYF. Full variable domain (remainder filled in from reference TRBV19 and TRBJ2-5): DGGITQSPKYLFRKEGQNVTLSCEQNLNHDAMYWYRQDPGQGLRLIYYSQIVNDFQKGDIAEGYSVSREKKESFPLTVTSAQKNPTAFYLCASSITGGPQETQYFGPGTRLLVL.

The chain recombines TRBV6-1 with TRBJ1-2; 7 bases align to TRBD1. Germline V gene lookup returns CDR1 MNHNS and CDR2 SASEGT. J lost 5 bases, V lost 6 bases, and 9 bases had no gene match. The CDR3 runs 14 residues. CDR3 sequence reads: CASRSPGQIYGYTF. CDR3 coding DNA: TGTGCCAGCAGATCACCGGGACAGATTTATGGCTACACCTTC.

This clone was counted a few times. This chain joins TRBV30 and TRBJ1-1; 8 bases are a match to TRBD1. CDR1 and CDR2 (germline): GTSNPN, SVGIG (reference sequence). Trimming took 4 bases from V and 5 from J; bases not matched to a gene: 6. The length of the CDR3 is 13 residues. DNA of the CDR3: TGTGCCTGGATTGCAGGGGGCCGTACTGAAGCTTTCTTT. Translated: CAWIAGGRTEAFF. Looking up the rest from reference TRBV30 and TRBJ1-1 gives the full variable domain: SQTIHQWPATLVQPVGSPLSLECTVEGTSNPNLYWYRQAAGRGLQLLFYSVGIGQISSEVPQNLSASRPQDRQFILSSKKLLLSDSGFYLCAWIAGGRTEAFFGQGTRLTVV.

The chain couples TRBV14 to TRBJ2-7, with D possibly TRBD1 on 6 matching bases. Germline-derived CDR1 and CDR2 are SGHDN and FVKESK. The CDR3 totals 13 residues. V was clipped by 3 bases and J by 12 bases, with 18 bases between them. The CDR3 sequence is CASSQGHRDDWYF. The CDR3 coding sequence is TGTGCCAGCAGCCAGGGGCACAGGGATGATTGGTACTTC.

In this sample, this clone turned up a few times. The chain has TRBV6-6 and TRBJ2-7; D remains unclear. Germline CDR1 MNHNY, CDR2 SVGAGI (reference sequence). V gave up 2 bases and J gave up 3 bases, with 11 bases separating them. The CDR3 is 14 residues long. The CDR3 DNA reads as TGTGCCAGCAGTTACGGCAGATCCTACTACGAGCAGTACTTC. Translated: CASSYGRSYYEQYF.

This clone was observed a handful of times. The V and J genes are TRBV10-1 and TRBJ1-1; D remains unclear. Trimming removed 6 bases at V and 2 bases at J, with 7 bases between. Germline V lookup: CDR1 WNHNN, CDR2 SYGVQD (reference sequence). This CDR3 contains 12 residues. The CDR3 protein is CASSLSNTEAFF. The CDR3 nucleotides read TGCGCCAGCAGCCTTTCCAACACTGAAGCTTTCTTT.

J is TRBJ2-1 and V is TRBV6-1; D remains unclear. The CDR3 is 13 amino acids. CDR1 and CDR2 (germline): MNHNS, SASEGT. Trimming removed 1 base at V and 8 bases at J, with 9 bases between. CDR3 in amino acids: CASSEGPAYEQFF. CDR3 DNA: TGTGCCAGCAGTGAAGGTCCGGCCTATGAGCAGTTCTTC.

The gene calls are TRBV10-3 and TRBJ2-5, with a possible D match to TRBD2 (5 bases). CDR1 is ENHRY and CDR2 is SYGVKD in the germline V gene. The CDR3 contains 14 residues. V lost 8 bases and J lost 2, with 15 bases in between. CDR3 in amino acids: CAIPTGNVQETQYF. CDR3 nucleotides: TGTGCCATCCCTACGGGGAACGTACAAGAGACCCAGTACTTC.

By frequency in the sample, this clone is medium-sized (0.01 to 0.1%). This chain links TRBV28 with TRBJ1-6; a weak D match, TRBD1 (5 bases). V lost 2 bases and J 9 bases, leaving 11 bases between the germline ends. Germline V gene lookup returns CDR1 MDHEN and CDR2 SYDVKM. CDR3 length: 14 residues. DNA for the CDR3: TGTGCCAGCAGTTTAGTACGGGGGGGTTCACCCCTCCACTTT. Residues: CASSLVRGGSPLHF. Filled out from reference TRBV28 and TRBJ1-6, the complete variable domain reads DVKVTQSSRYLVKRTGEKVFLECVQDMDHENMFWYRQDPGLGLRLIYFSYDVKMKEKGDIPEGYSVSREKKERFSLILESASTNQTSMYLCASSLVRGGSPLHFGNGTRLTVT.

The chain has TRBV6-6 and TRBJ1-1; 7 nucleotides line up with TRBD1. This CDR3 comprises 15 residues. J was trimmed by 0 bases and V by 5 bases; bases with no gene match: 6. From germline, CDR1 is MNHNY and CDR2 SVGAGI (reference sequence). The CDR3 sequence is CASSPRTGLNTEAFF. The CDR3 DNA follows: TGTGCCAGCAGTCCGAGGACAGGATTGAACACTGAAGCTTTCTTT.

This clone appeared once. This chain joins TRBV2 and TRBJ1-1; D perhaps matches TRBD1 (6 bases). Germline assignment: CDR1 SNHLY and CDR2 FYNNEI. The CDR3 consists of 13 residues. Between the trimmed V and J ends, which lost 7 bases and 0 bases, there was a span of 9 bases. CDR3 sequence: CASNGGMNTEAFF. CDR3 coding DNA: TGTGCCAGCAACGGGGGCATGAACACTGAAGCTTTCTTT.

This clone was observed a handful of times. V gene TRBV11-2 combines with J gene TRBJ2-1; 9 bases align to TRBD2. CDR3 length: 15 amino acids. Germline V lookup: CDR1 SGHAT, CDR2 FQNNGV. Trimming cost V 2 bases and J 8 bases; bases outside gene matches: 7. The CDR3 region has the DNA TGTGCCAGCAGCTTATTTAGGACTAGCGTCGATGAGCAGTTCTTC. Its translation: CASSLFRTSVDEQFF.

This clone appeared once. V gene TRBV7-8 combines with J gene TRBJ2-1; 9 bases fit TRBD2. V lost 1 base and J lost 2; bases outside the gene matches: 0. The CDR3 extends over 15 amino acids. Germline CDR1 reads SGHVS; CDR2 reads FQNEAQ. The CDR3 DNA sequence: TGTGCCAGCAGCTTAGTAGCGGGGGCCTACAATGAGCAGTTCTTC. Its protein product is CASSLVAGAYNEQFF. Variable domain in full (rest from reference TRBV7-8 and TRBJ2-1): GAGVSQSPRYKVAKRGQDVALRCDPISGHVSLFWYQQALGQGPEFLTYFQNEAQLDKSGLPSDRFFAERPEGSVSTLKIQRTQQEDSAVYLCASSLVAGAYNEQFFGPGTRLTVL.

This CDR3 reads CASSVAGGQQYGYTF. The CDR3, as DNA: TGTGCCAGCAGCGTAGCGGGAGGACAACAATATGGCTACACCTTC. This chain connects TRBV9 to TRBJ1-2; perhaps TRBD1 as D (5 bases). Germline V CDR1 and CDR2: SGDLS, YYNGEE. The CDR3 covers 15 residues. Deletions cut 0 bases from V and 5 bases from J, with 14 bases between.

The genes are TRBV11-2 and TRBJ2-7; no definite D call. This CDR3 contains 14 residues. The germline V gene has CDR1 SGHAT and CDR2 FQNNGV. Trimming left V 5 bases short and J 7 bases short, with 18 bases between. CDR3 sequence reads: CASSISPDGREQYF. In nucleotides, the CDR3 is TGTGCCAGCAGCATCTCTCCAGATGGGCGGGAGCAGTACTTC.

The chain couples TRBV27 to TRBJ2-1; 9 bases are a match to TRBD2. Trimming cost V 5 bases and J 0 bases; bases outside gene matches: 14. The CDR3 sequence is 19 residues long. Germline V lookup: CDR1 MNHEY, CDR2 SMNVEV (reference sequence). CDR3 coding DNA: TGTGCCAGCAGTCCCAGACCCCCGCTTAGCGGGGGCTCCTACAATGAGCAGTTCTTC. Residues: CASSPRPPLSGGSYNEQFF.

The gene calls are TRBV25-1 and TRBJ1-1; 7 nucleotides line up with TRBD1. CDR1 is MGHDK, CDR2 SYGVNS, per germline. The V segment lost 1 base and the J segment 3 bases; nucleotides outside the gene matches: 8. The CDR3 consists of 16 residues. CDR3 DNA sequence: TGTGCCAGCAGTGAATTCGGGGGGACAGTAGACACTGAAGCTTTCTTT. Translating it yields CASSEFGGTVDTEAFF.

The chain has TRBV7-6 and TRBJ2-3, with D perhaps being TRBD1 or TRBD2 (5 bases each). Germline V lookup: CDR1 SGHVS, CDR2 FNYEAQ. V lost 7 bases to trimming and J lost 6 bases, with 26 bases between them. This CDR3 contains 17 residues. The CDR3 region has the DNA TGTGCCAGCACACCTGGGATTGGGACCTCCTTAATGGATACGCAGTATTTT. Translation: CASTPGIGTSLMDTQYF.

The chain combines TRBV7-9 with TRBJ1-2; 7 bases fit TRBD1. Per germline, CDR1 SEHNR and CDR2 FQNEAQ (reference sequence). This CDR3 region has 14 residues. V trimming: 7 bases; J trimming: 3 bases; junction bases outside the gene matches: 8. The CDR3 bases are TGTGCCAGCATCCGGACAGGAGACGACTATGGCTACACCTTC. Amino acids: CASIRTGDDYGYTF.

The V call is TRBV11-2, the J call TRBJ2-3; TRBD2 agrees at 9 bases. The CDR3 covers 19 residues. Germline V gene data show CDR1 as SGHAT and CDR2 as FQNNGV. V was pared by 5 bases and J by 1 base, with 16 bases of the junction left unmatched. The CDR3 coding sequence is TGTGCCAGCAGCGCAATTCCGACCGGGACTAGCTCAGGCACAGATACGCAGTATTTT. Translated: CASSAIPTGTSSGTDTQYF.